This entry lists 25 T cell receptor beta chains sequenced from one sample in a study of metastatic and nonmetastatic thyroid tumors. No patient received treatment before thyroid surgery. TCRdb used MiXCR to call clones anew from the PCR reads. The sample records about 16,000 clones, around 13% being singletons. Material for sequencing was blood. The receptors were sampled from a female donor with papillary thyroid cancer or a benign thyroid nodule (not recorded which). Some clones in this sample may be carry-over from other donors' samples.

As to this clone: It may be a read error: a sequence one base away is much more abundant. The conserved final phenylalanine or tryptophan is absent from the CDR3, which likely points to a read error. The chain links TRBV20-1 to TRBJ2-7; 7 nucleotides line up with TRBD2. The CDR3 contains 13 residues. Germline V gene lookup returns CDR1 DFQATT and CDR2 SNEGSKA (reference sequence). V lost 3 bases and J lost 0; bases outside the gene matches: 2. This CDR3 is CSASGRSSYEQYS. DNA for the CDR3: TGCAGTGCTAGCGGGAGGAGCTCCTACGAGCAGTACTCC.

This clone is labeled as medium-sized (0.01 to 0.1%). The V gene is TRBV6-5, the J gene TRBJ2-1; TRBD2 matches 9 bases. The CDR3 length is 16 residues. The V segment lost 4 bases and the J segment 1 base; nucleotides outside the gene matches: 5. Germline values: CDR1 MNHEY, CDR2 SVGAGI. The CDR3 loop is CASSSLAGHSYNEQFF. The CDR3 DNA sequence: TGTGCCAGCAGTTCTCTAGCGGGGCATTCCTACAATGAGCAGTTCTTC.

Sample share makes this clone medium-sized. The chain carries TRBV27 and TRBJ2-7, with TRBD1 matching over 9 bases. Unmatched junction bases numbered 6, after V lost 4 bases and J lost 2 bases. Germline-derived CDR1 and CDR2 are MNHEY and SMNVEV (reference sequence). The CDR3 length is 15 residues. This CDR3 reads CASSSRDRATYEQYF. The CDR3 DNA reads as TGTGCCAGCAGTTCAAGGGACAGGGCAACCTACGAGCAGTACTTC.

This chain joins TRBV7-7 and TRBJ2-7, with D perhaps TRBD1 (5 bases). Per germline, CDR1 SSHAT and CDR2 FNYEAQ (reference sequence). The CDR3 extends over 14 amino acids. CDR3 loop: CDRSPTALSYEQYF. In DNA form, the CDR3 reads TGTGACAGAAGCCCGACAGCCCTCTCCTACGAGCAGTACTTC.

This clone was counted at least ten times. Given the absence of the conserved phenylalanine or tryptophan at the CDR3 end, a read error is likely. This CDR3 is CASSYVKNQPQHL. For the CDR3, the DNA is TGTGCCAGCAGTTACGTGAAAAATCAGCCCCAGCATCTT. This chain joins TRBV6-5 and TRBJ1-5, with D unresolved. Germline loops: CDR1 MNHEY, CDR2 SVGAGI. The CDR3 spans 13 residues. Trimming took 2 bases from V and 4 from J, leaving 6 bases between them.

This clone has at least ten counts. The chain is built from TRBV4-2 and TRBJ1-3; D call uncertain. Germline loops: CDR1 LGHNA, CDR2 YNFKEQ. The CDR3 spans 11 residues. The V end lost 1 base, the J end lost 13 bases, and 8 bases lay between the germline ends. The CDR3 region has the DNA TGTGCCAGCAGCCAAGGGACGGATATATATTTT. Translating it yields CASSQGTDIYF.

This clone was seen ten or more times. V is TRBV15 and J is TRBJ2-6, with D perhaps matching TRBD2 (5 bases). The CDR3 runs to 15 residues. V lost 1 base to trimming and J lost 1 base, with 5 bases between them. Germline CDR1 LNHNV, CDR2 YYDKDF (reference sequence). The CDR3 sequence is CATSRAGSGANVLTF. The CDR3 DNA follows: TGTGCCACCAGCAGAGCGGGATCTGGGGCCAACGTCCTGACTTTC.

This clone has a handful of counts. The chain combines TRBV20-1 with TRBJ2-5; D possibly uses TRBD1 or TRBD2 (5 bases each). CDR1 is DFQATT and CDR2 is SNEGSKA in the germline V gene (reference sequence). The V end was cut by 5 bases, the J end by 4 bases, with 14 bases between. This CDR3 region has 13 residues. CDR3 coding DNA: TGCAGTGCTGCCGGGGACGACTCAGAGACCCAGTACTTC. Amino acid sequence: CSAAGDDSETQYF.

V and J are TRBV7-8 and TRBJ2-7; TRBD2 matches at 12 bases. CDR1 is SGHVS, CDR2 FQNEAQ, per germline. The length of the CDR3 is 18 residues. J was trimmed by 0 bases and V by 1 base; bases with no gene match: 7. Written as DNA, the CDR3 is TGTGCCAGCAGCTTAGGGACTAGCGGGACCGCTCCCTCCTACGAGCAGTACTTC. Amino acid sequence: CASSLGTSGTAPSYEQYF.

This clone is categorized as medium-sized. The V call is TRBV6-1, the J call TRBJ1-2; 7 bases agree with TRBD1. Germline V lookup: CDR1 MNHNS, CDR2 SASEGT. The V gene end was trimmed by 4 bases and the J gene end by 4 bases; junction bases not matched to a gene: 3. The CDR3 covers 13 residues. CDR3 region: CASSGQGFYGYTF. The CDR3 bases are TGTGCCAGCAGTGGACAGGGTTTCTATGGCTACACCTTC.

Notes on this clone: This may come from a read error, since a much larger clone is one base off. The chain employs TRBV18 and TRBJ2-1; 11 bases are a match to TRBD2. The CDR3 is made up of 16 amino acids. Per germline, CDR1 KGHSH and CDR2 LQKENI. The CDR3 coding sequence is TGTACCAGCTCCTACGGGACTAGCGGATCCTACAATGAGCAGTTCTTC. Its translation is CTSSYGTSGSYNEQFF. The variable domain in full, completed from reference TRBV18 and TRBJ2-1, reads NAGVMQNPRHLVRRRGQEARLRCSPMKGHSHVYWYRQLPEEGLKFMVYLQKENIIDESGMPKERFSAEFPKEGPSILRIQQVVRGDSAAYFCTSSYGTSGSYNEQFFGPGTRLTVL.

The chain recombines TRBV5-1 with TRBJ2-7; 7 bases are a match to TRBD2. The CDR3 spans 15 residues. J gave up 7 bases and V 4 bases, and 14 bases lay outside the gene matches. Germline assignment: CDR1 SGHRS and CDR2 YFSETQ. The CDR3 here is CASSTGTIGLREQYF. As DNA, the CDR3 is TGCGCCAGCAGCACGGGGACTATCGGCCTAAGGGAGCAGTACTTC.

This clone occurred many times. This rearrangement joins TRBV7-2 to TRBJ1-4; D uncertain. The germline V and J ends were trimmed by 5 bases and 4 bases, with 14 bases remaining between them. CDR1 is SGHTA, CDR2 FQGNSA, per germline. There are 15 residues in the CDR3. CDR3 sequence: CASSLQGISNEKLFF. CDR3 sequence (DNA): TGTGCCAGCAGCCTACAAGGGATTAGTAATGAAAAACTGTTTTTT.

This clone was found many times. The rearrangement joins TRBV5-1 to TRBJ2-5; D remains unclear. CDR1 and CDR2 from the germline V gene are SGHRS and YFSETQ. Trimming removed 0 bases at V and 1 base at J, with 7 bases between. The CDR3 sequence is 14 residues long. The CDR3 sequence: CASSLGPGQETQYF. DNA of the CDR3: TGCGCCAGCAGCTTGGGGCCAGGCCAAGAGACCCAGTACTTC. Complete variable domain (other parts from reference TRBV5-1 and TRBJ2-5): KAGVTQTPRYLIKTRGQQVTLSCSPISGHRSVSWYQQTPGQGLQFLFEYFSETQRNKGNFPGRFSGRQFSNSRSEMNVSTLELGDSALYLCASSLGPGQETQYFGPGTRLLVL.

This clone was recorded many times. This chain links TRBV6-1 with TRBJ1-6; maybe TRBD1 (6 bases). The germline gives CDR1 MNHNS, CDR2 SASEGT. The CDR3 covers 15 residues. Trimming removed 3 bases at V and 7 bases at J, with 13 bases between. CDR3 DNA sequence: TGTGCCAGCAGTGAGTCCGAACAGGGCAATTCACCCCTCCACTTT. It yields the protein CASSESEQGNSPLHF.

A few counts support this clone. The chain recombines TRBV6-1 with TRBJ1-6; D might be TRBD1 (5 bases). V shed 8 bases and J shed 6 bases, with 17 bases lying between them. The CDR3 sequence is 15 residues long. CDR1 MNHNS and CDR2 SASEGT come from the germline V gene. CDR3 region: CASSKGRMGNSPLHF. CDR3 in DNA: TGTGCCAGCTCCAAGGGGCGAATGGGTAATTCACCCCTCCACTTT.

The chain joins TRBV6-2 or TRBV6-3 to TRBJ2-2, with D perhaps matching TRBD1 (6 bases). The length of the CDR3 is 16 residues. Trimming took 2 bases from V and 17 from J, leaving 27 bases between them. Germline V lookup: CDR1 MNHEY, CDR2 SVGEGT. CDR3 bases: TGTGCCAGCAGTTACGCACTGGGACACCGCCCCGGGGATCTTTTTTTT. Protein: CASSYALGHRPGDLFF.

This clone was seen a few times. The CDR3 spells CASSLAGALEQYF. The CDR3 DNA is TGTGCCAGCAGTTTAGCGGGAGCCCTTGAGCAGTACTTC. J is TRBJ2-7 and V is TRBV6-5; 9 nucleotides match TRBD2. The trim removed 4 bases at V and 7 bases at J, leaving 5 bases unmatched. From germline, CDR1 is MNHEY and CDR2 SVGAGI. This CDR3 contains 13 residues.

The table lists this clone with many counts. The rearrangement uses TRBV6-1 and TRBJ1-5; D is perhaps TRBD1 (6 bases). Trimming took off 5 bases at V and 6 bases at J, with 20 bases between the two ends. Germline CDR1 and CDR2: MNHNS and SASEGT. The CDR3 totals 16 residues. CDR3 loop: CASSQQTTGGGQPQHF. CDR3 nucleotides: TGTGCCAGCAGTCAACAGACGACAGGAGGCGGTCAGCCCCAGCATTTT.

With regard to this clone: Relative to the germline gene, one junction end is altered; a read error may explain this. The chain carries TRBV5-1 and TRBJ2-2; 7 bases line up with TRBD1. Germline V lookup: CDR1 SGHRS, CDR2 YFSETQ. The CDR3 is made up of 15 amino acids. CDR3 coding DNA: TGCGCCAGCAGCTTGGAGGGACAGTCTACCGTGGAGCTGTTTTTT. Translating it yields CASSLEGQSTVELFF. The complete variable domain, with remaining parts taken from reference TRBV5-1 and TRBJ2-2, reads KAGVTQTPRYLIKTRGQQVTLSCSPISGHRSVSWYQQTPGQGLQFLFEYFSETQRNKGNFPGRFSGRQFSNSRSEMNVSTLELGDSALYLCASSLEGQSTVELFFGEGSRLTVL.

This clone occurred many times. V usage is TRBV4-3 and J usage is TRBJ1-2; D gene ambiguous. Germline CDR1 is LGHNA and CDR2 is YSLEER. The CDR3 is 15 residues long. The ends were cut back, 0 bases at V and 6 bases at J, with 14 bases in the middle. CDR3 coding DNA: TGCGCCAGCAGCCAAGATAAGGGTTGGCCGCATGGCTACACCTTC. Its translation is CASSQDKGWPHGYTF.

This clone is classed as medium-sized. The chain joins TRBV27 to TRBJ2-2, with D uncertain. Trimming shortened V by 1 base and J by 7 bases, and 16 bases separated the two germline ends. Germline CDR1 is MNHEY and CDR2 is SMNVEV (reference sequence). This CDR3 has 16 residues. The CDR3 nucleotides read TGTGCCAGCAGTTTATTGGCAGGCCGGCTAGTCGGGGAGCTGTTTTTT. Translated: CASSLLAGRLVGELFF.

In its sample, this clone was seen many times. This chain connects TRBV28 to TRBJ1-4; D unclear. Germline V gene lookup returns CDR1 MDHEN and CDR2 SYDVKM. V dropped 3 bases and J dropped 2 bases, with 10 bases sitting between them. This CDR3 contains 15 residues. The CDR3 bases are TGTGCCAGCAGTTTCCCGGGCGTCACTAATGAAAAACTGTTTTTT. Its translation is CASSFPGVTNEKLFF.

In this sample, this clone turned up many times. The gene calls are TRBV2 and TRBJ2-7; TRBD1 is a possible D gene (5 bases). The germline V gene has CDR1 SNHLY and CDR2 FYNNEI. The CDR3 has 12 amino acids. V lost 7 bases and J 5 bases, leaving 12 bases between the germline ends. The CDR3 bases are TGTGCCAGCATAAGGGGCCCAAACGAGCAGTACTTC. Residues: CASIRGPNEQYF.

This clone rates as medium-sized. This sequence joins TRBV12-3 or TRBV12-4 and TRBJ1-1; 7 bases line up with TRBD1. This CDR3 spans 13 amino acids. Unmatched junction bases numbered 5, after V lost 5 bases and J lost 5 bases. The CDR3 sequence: CASSRQGGTEAFF. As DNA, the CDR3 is TGTGCCAGCAGTCGACAGGGAGGAACTGAAGCTTTCTTT.